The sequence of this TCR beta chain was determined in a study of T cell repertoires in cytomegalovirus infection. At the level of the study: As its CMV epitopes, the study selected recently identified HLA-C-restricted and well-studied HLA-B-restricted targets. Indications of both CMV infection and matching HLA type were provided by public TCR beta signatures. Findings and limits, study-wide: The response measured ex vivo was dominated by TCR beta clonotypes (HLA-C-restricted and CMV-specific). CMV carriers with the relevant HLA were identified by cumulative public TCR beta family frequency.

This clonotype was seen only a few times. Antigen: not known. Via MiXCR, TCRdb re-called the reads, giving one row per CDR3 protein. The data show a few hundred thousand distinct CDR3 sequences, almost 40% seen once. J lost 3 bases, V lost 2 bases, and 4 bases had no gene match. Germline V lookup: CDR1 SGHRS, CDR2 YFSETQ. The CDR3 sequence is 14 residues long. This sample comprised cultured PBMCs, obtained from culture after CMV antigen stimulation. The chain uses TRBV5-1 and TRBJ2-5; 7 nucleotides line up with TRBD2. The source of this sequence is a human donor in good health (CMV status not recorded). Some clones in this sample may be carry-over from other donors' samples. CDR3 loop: CASSLLRGEETQYF. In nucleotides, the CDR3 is TGCGCCAGCAGCTTACTCCGGGGGGAAGAGACCCAGTACTTC.